The 27 T cell receptor beta chains presented below share a single source sample, sequenced in a study of blood T cells in healthy people across ages. Together with a sample-barcoded 5' primer, a J-beta primer mix was included in a second PCR lasting about 7 to 11 cycles. TCRdb reprocessed the 5' RACE reads with MiXCR, giving one entry per CDR3 protein. Found here are 500,000 to 700,000 distinct CDR3 sequences, under 30% of them singletons; the top ten hold 15% to 19%. The sequencing input was blood. These receptors all stem from a woman aged 80 or older in good health.

V and J are TRBV7-3 and TRBJ2-1, with TRBD2 matching over 9 bases. The CDR3 runs 16 residues. V lost 5 bases and J lost 2; bases outside the gene matches: 7. Germline loops: CDR1 SGHTA, CDR2 FQGTGA. CDR3 sequence (DNA): TGTGCCAGCAGCCCGATAGCGGGGGTCGCCTACAATGAGCAGTTCTTC. Its protein is CASSPIAGVAYNEQFF.

This clonotype was seen at least ten times. This chain links TRBV28 with TRBJ1-2; D not certain. CDR3 length equals 11 residues. Trimming took off 7 bases at V and 7 bases at J, with 10 bases between the two ends. Germline V CDR1 and CDR2: MDHEN, SYDVKM. The CDR3 loop is CASTSSGGYTF. The CDR3 DNA reads TGTGCCAGCACCTCCTCTGGTGGCTACACCTTC.

The chain uses TRBV9 and TRBJ2-7; D not resolved. The CDR3 contains 16 residues. Germline V gives CDR1 SGDLS, CDR2 YYNGEE. With 1 base removed from V and 3 bases from J, the gap between germline ends came to 17 bases. Here the CDR3 reads CASSVSGSSKLYEQYF. CDR3 DNA sequence: TGTGCCAGCAGCGTATCAGGATCTAGTAAGCTCTACGAGCAGTACTTC.

This clonotype was detected only once. J is TRBJ2-7 and V is TRBV12-3 or TRBV12-4, with 7 bases matching TRBD1. The CDR3 is 15 amino acids. The V and J ends lost 6 bases and 3 bases, in that order; junction bases with no gene match: 11. For the CDR3, the DNA is TGTGCCAGCAGAGATGGCCGGACAGGCAACTACGAGCAGTACTTC. This encodes CASRDGRTGNYEQYF.

The rearrangement links TRBV29-1 to TRBJ2-7, with no clear D. Near its end, the DNA agrees better with TRBJ2-5, so the J call may be wrong. This CDR3 comprises 15 residues. Germline CDR1 SQVTM, CDR2 ANQGSEA. In DNA, the CDR3 is TGCAGCGTTGCCCCCGCAGGAAAAACATGTGGGACCCAGTACTTC. Protein product: CSVAPAGKTCGTQYF.

For the CDR3, the DNA is TGCGCCAGCAGCTTGGATTCGGGGGACCCCTCCGGGGAGCTGTTTTTT. This encodes CASSLDSGDPSGELFF. The V and J genes are TRBV5-1 and TRBJ2-2; D may be TRBD2 (6 bases). This CDR3 region has 16 residues. Trimming shortened V by 0 bases and J by 6 bases, and 15 bases separated the two germline ends. Germline V CDR1 and CDR2: SGHRS, YFSETQ.

This clonotype was detected many times. The chain carries TRBV29-1 and TRBJ2-5, with D tentatively TRBD1 or TRBD2 (5 bases each). V was pared by 6 bases and J by 4 bases, with 12 bases between. This CDR3 region has 12 residues. Germline values: CDR1 SQVTM, CDR2 ANQGSEA. CDR3 loop: CSVRDGGETQYF. The CDR3 DNA reads TGCAGCGTGAGGGACGGAGGAGAGACCCAGTACTTC.

About this clonotype itself: A much more abundant neighbour one base away suggests this may be a read error. The chain is built from TRBV10-3 and TRBJ1-5; D call uncertain. CDR1 ENHRY and CDR2 SYGVKD come from the germline V gene. The CDR3 contains 14 residues. This CDR3 reads CTISDGSSNQPQHF. CDR3 nucleotide sequence: TGTACCATCAGTGATGGCAGTAGCAATCAGCCCCAGCATTTT.

This clonotype has only a few counts. The chain is built from TRBV20-1 and TRBJ2-2; 9 nucleotides match TRBD2. V lost 6 bases to trimming and J lost 0 bases; unmatched junction nucleotides: 11. Germline loops: CDR1 DFQATT, CDR2 SNEGSKA (reference sequence). The length of the CDR3 is 17 residues. CDR3 residues: CSAPVVAGASNTGELFF. CDR3 coding DNA: TGCAGTGCCCCCGTGGTAGCGGGGGCCTCGAACACCGGGGAGCTGTTTTTT.

This clonotype has at least ten counts. This rearrangement joins TRBV7-3 to TRBJ2-3, with 7 bases identical to TRBD2. The germline CDR1 and CDR2 sequences are SGHTA and FQGTGA. The trim removed 5 bases at V and 4 bases at J, leaving 6 bases unmatched. This CDR3 comprises 14 residues. CDR3 sequence (DNA): TGTGCCAGCAGCCCTGGACTAGTTGCAGATACGCAGTATTTT. Its translation is CASSPGLVADTQYF.

This clonotype was counted ten times or more. This rearrangement joins TRBV9 to TRBJ2-7; either TRBD1 or TRBD2 may fit D (7 bases each). Per germline, CDR1 SGDLS and CDR2 YYNGEE. V shed 3 bases and J shed 2 bases, with 15 bases lying between them. CDR3 length: 15 amino acids. CDR3 bases: TGTGCCAGCAGCGCCCGAGCGGGACAGCCCTACGAGCAGTACTTC. It translates to CASSARAGQPYEQYF.

In its sample, this clonotype was seen a few times. This may be a read error, as it is one base from a much larger clone. V and J are TRBV7-6 and TRBJ2-5; 7 nucleotides line up with TRBD1. Germline CDR1 SGHVS, CDR2 FNYEAQ. The CDR3 contains 14 residues. CDR3 residues: CASSPETGSEAQYF. CDR3 DNA sequence: TGTGCCAGCAGCCCCGAGACAGGGTCAGAGGCCCAGTACTTC. Complete variable domain (other parts from reference TRBV7-6 and TRBJ2-5): GAGVSQSPRYKVTKRGQDVALRCDPISGHVSLYWYRQALGQGPEFLTYFNYEAQQDKSGLPNDRFSAERPEGSISTLTIQRTEQRDSAMYRCASSPETGSEAQYFGPGTRLLVL.

This clonotype was picked up many times. The chain combines TRBV5-6 with TRBJ1-2, with 11 nucleotides matching TRBD1. Germline CDR1 is SGHDT and CDR2 is YYEEEE. The length of the CDR3 is 15 residues. The V and J ends lost 4 bases and 5 bases, in that order; junction bases with no gene match: 7. CDR3 amino acids: CASSTGQGAGYGYTF. The CDR3 DNA follows: TGTGCCAGCAGCACCGGACAGGGGGCAGGGTATGGCTACACCTTC.

This clonotype was observed many times. The gene calls are TRBV7-6 and TRBJ2-3, with TRBD2 matching 10 bases. Germline V gene sequence: CDR1 SGHVS, CDR2 FNYEAQ. Trimming at V came to 5 bases and at J to 5 bases, leaving 7 bases not matched to a gene. This CDR3 comprises 15 residues. CDR3 residues: CASSPLSGGGDTQYF. The CDR3 coding sequence is TGTGCCAGCAGCCCCCTAAGCGGGGGGGGAGATACGCAGTATTTT.

Turning to this clonotype: A much larger clone sits a single nucleotide away, making a read error possible. The genes are TRBV2 and TRBJ2-7; 7 positions match TRBD2. TRBJ2-5 explains the end of the DNA better; the J call may be wrong. This CDR3 spans 13 amino acids. Germline assignment: CDR1 SNHLY and CDR2 FYNNEI. The chain's CDR3 is CASKGIREGTQYF. In DNA, the CDR3 is TGTGCCAGCAAGGGAATTAGGGAGGGGACCCAGTACTTC.

V is TRBV5-1 and J is TRBJ1-1; 7 bases agree with TRBD1. CDR1 is SGHRS and CDR2 is YFSETQ in the germline V gene. V lost 4 bases and J lost 6; bases outside the gene matches: 9. This CDR3 region has 14 residues. The CDR3 DNA sequence: TGCGCCAGCAGCCTACAGGGGCCCGGCGCTGAAGCTTTCTTT. Its protein is CASSLQGPGAEAFF.

A note on this clonotype: The junction differs from germline at one of its ends, possibly a read error. The chain links TRBV12-3 or TRBV12-4 to TRBJ2-2, with 7 bases aligning to TRBD2. The CDR3 spans 16 residues. The CDR3 DNA follows: TGTGCCAGCAGTTTTATCATATCCAATGTAGGCGGGGGGCTGTTTTTT. Amino acid sequence: CASSFIISNVGGGLFF.

The V gene is TRBV29-1, the J gene TRBJ2-5; D might be TRBD1 (6 bases). Trimming shortened V by 7 bases and J by 6 bases, and 15 bases separated the two germline ends. The CDR3 is 12 residues long. CDR1 SQVTM and CDR2 ANQGSEA come from the germline V gene. The CDR3, as DNA: TGCAGCGCCCGGAAACAGGGAAAGACCCAGTACTTC. This gives the protein CSARKQGKTQYF.

CDR3 sequence: CSTASGSYNEQFF. CDR3 DNA sequence: TGCAGCACCGCTAGCGGGTCCTACAATGAGCAGTTCTTC. This chain connects TRBV29-1 to TRBJ2-1; TRBD2 matches 8 bases. This CDR3 has 13 amino acids. Losses at the gene ends were 8 bases for V and 1 base for J; bases not matched to a gene: 4. CDR1 is SQVTM, CDR2 ANQGSEA, per germline.

The chain recombines TRBV28 with TRBJ1-5; 7 bases agree with TRBD1. This CDR3 contains 19 residues. The germline V gene encodes CDR1 MDHEN and CDR2 SYDVKM. With 3 bases clipped from V and 0 bases from J, the junction kept 14 bases outside the gene matches. CDR3 protein: CASSFSGTVGLYSNQPQHF. The CDR3 DNA reads TGTGCCAGCAGTTTCTCAGGGACAGTCGGACTTTATAGCAATCAGCCCCAGCATTTT.

This clonotype was observed a few times. The J gene is TRBJ1-5, the V gene TRBV2; possibly TRBD1 for D (5 bases). Trimming shortened V by 6 bases and J by 4 bases, and 16 bases separated the two germline ends. The CDR3 is 15 amino acids. Germline lookup yields CDR1 SNHLY and CDR2 FYNNEI. CDR3 bases: TGTGCCAGCAGGAGGGGCGGCCTACGAAATCAGCCCCAGCATTTT. Translating it yields CASRRGGLRNQPQHF.

This clonotype has a count of ten or more. The genes are TRBV20-1 and TRBJ1-5; D might be TRBD1 (5 bases). Trimming stripped 1 base from V and 11 bases from J, with 21 bases between. This CDR3 spans 15 amino acids. CDR1 and CDR2 from the germline V gene are DFQATT and SNEGSKA (reference sequence). This CDR3 is CSARVGGVGIPAQHF. The DNA of the CDR3 is TGCAGTGCTAGAGTCGGGGGGGTGGGGATACCAGCCCAGCATTTT.

The chain recombines TRBV7-9 with TRBJ2-5, with TRBD1 matching 10 bases. J gave up 3 bases and V 5 bases, and 6 bases lay outside the gene matches. The CDR3 runs 15 residues. The germline gives CDR1 SEHNR, CDR2 FQNEAQ (reference sequence). CDR3 DNA: TGTGCCAGCAGCGCACGGGACAGGGGAGAAGAGACCCAGTACTTC. It encodes CASSARDRGEETQYF.

V and J are TRBV20-1 and TRBJ1-1; D possibly corresponds to TRBD1 (6 bases). The CDR3 contains 12 residues. Germline-derived CDR1 and CDR2 are DFQATT and SNEGSKA (reference sequence). Trimming pared 5 bases from V and 10 bases from J, leaving 17 bases between. DNA of the CDR3: TGCAGTGCTTTCCGGCCACAGGGAGGAGCTTTCTTT. It yields the protein CSAFRPQGGAFF.

V is TRBV30 and J is TRBJ1-2, with a weak D call TRBD1 (6 bases). V lost 2 bases and J 8 bases, leaving 12 bases between the germline ends. Germline V gene lookup returns CDR1 GTSNPN and CDR2 SVGIG (reference sequence). The CDR3 length is 12 residues. CDR3 sequence reads: CAWSRGVEGYTF. The DNA for the CDR3 is TGTGCCTGGAGTAGGGGGGTGGAGGGCTACACCTTC. Complete variable domain (other parts from reference TRBV30 and TRBJ1-2): SQTIHQWPATLVQPVGSPLSLECTVEGTSNPNLYWYRQAAGRGLQLLFYSVGIGQISSEVPQNLSASRPQDRQFILSSKKLLLSDSGFYLCAWSRGVEGYTFGSGTRLTVV.

The sample holds many counts of this clonotype. The chain is built from TRBV5-1 and TRBJ2-1; 7 nucleotides line up with TRBD1. The CDR3 is 15 residues long. V lost 4 bases, J lost 8 bases, and 12 bases stayed unmatched. From germline, CDR1 is SGHRS and CDR2 YFSETQ. CDR3 sequence reads: CASSPGQGVLDEQFF. CDR3 sequence (DNA): TGCGCCAGCAGCCCCGGTCAGGGGGTTTTAGATGAGCAGTTCTTC.

V usage is TRBV7-6 and J usage is TRBJ2-5, with D perhaps matching TRBD2 (5 bases). The CDR3 consists of 17 residues. The germline CDR1 and CDR2 sequences are SGHVS and FNYEAQ. V dropped 0 bases and J dropped 5 bases, with 19 bases sitting between them. In DNA, the CDR3 is TGTGCCAGCAGCTTAGCCGCCCTAGCCCGAACGAAGGAGACCCAGTACTTC. Amino acids: CASSLAALARTKETQYF. Complete variable domain (other parts from reference TRBV7-6 and TRBJ2-5): GAGVSQSPRYKVTKRGQDVALRCDPISGHVSLYWYRQALGQGPEFLTYFNYEAQQDKSGLPNDRFSAERPEGSISTLTIQRTEQRDSAMYRCASSLAALARTKETQYFGPGTRLLVL.